The present T cell receptor beta chain was sequenced within a study of blood T cell repertoires in COVID-19. Study details: Collection of acute and convalescent COVID-19 samples took place in the United States, Italy and Spain. Sample material is recorded as cDNA or gDNA derived from T cells, B-cell-depleted T cells, or PBMCs.

With 1 base clipped from V and 6 bases from J, the junction kept 22 bases outside the gene matches. The germline gives CDR1 SGHVS, CDR2 FNYEAQ. The CDR3 length is 22 residues. Only in-frame clones appear in the TCRdb table, and some are missing; sequencing was by immunoSEQ multiplex PCR. The table records hundreds of thousands of clones, more than 80% of them present only once. This clone was detected only once. The TCR was taken from a woman in her 30s with active or convalescent COVID-19. The chain combines TRBV7-6 with TRBJ2-4, with 12 bases aligning to TRBD2. The material sequenced was peripheral blood. The CDR3 here is CASSLGVWTSGTPGAMGNIQYF. The CDR3 nucleotides read TGTGCCAGCAGCTTAGGTGTGTGGACTAGCGGGACCCCGGGAGCCATGGGAAACATTCAGTACTTC.